Many counts were recorded for the clone carrying this T cell receptor beta chain. What it binds is not known. TCRdb recomputed calls from the PCR reads with MiXCR, one row per CDR3 protein. This sample yields approximately 630,000 distinct CDR3 sequences, of which 25% are seen a single time; 0.7% to 0.95% belongs to the top ten. These data come from a study of molecular identifiers for immune sequencing clone quantification. For the study at large: RNA from around 20,000 or 100,000 naive CD8 cells was split five ways in replicates, with four sequenced. Study-wide findings and caveats: Over 97% of effector molecules, yet under 1% of naive-cell molecules, were held by clones above 20 RNA copies.

Sorted inputs of about 17,000 to 1,100,000 cells, with 10%, 30% or 50% RNA, yielded naive CD8 libraries. Naive CD8 T cell sorting was performed on the CD8+CD4-CCR7+CD45RA+ phenotype. The sample was naive CD8+ T cells from blood, with Jurkat cell RNA spiked in. Subset described: FACS-sorted CD8+CD4-CCR7+CD45RA+ naive T cells. This receptor was identified in a human donor in good health. Some libraries in this study had Jurkat cell RNA spiked in.

This CDR3 is CASLTDTQYF. The CDR3 bases are TGTGCCAGCCTCACAGATACGCAGTATTTT. The chain links TRBV7-9 to TRBJ2-3; D remains ambiguous. V was cut by 8 bases and J by 2 bases, with 2 bases left in between. The CDR3 runs to 10 residues. Germline V CDR1 and CDR2: SEHNR, FQNEAQ (reference sequence). The full variable domain, completed using reference TRBV7-9 and TRBJ2-3, is DTGVSQNPRHKITKRGQNVTFRCDPISEHNRLYWYRQTLGQGPEFLTYFQNEAQLEKSRLLSDRFSAERPKGSFSTLEIQRTEQGDSAMYLCASLTDTQYFGPGTRLTVL.